This is a list of T cell receptor beta chains from one sample in a study of blood T cell repertoires in COVID-19. Assay used: immunoSEQ multiplex PCR; TCRdb lists only in-frame clones, some missing. In the table there are 200,000 to 250,000 clones, 70% to 90% of which are singletons. Material: peripheral blood. The receptors shown here come from a man aged 35-49 years with acute or convalescent COVID-19. Each CDR3 is given with its conserved first and last residue.

J,V,CDR3
TRBJ1-4,TRBV5-6,CASSWGRTTTNEKLFF
TRBJ2-7,TRBV5-1,CASSLGGREGGEQYF
TRBJ1-6,TRBV14,CASSLGDRAYNSPLHF
TRBJ2-1,TRBV19,CASSNGLAGNNEQFF
TRBJ1-5,TRBV13,CASSLGRGNQPQHF
TRBJ2-7,TRBV18,CASSLIWTGSSYEQYF
TRBJ1-3,TRBV7-2,CASSLGQYGNTIYF
TRBJ1-1,TRBV28,CASSLRGISTEAFF
TRBJ1-1,TRBV5-6,CASSPYGSTGNGRTEAFF
TRBJ1-2,TRBV3-1/TRBV3-2,CASSQIDKGRLTF
TRBJ1-1,TRBV10-2,CASSPRALNTEAFF
TRBJ1-2,TRBV9,CASSPHTGGVSGYTF
TRBJ2-7,TRBV2,CASTGLESYEQYF
TRBJ2-7,TRBV28,CASSSGGTRDYEQYF
TRBJ1-6,TRBV6-2/TRBV6-3,CASSYGAVTPLHF
TRBJ2-1,TRBV9,CASSTTPGTHYNEQFF
TRBJ2-1,TRBV15,CATSQVRGEQFF
TRBJ2-1,TRBV9,CASSVDTGRPYNEQFF
TRBJ1-1,TRBV9,CASSAEEGRTEAFF
TRBJ1-4,TRBV2,CASSPVQGPLGEKLFF
TRBJ1-2,TRBV5-1,CASTGGGLRSNYGYTF
TRBJ1-3,TRBV5-5,CASSWQPGSSGNTIYF
TRBJ1-2,TRBV15,CATSSYTGYTF